The T cell receptor beta chain under discussion was sequenced for a study of CD8+CD57+ T cells in acquired aplastic anemia (dated by TCRdb to the late 2010s). Turning to the overall study: Extracted DNA from sorted CD4+ and CD8+ cells averaged around 3.3 ug, ranging from about 0.17 to 27.4 ug. A CD8+CD57+ expansion meant a frequency higher than the mean frequency seen in healthy subjects. Overall study outcomes, separate from this receptor: CD8+ Simpson's diversity did not differ significantly between patients and healthy controls (P=0.060). Although roughly 29 CD8+ CDR3 sequences were shared by patients and controls, these sequences appeared highly expressed in patients and within the immunodominant clones of patients.

TCR beta VDJ combination and CDR3 sequence profiling used genomic DNA as the template. TCR repertoire sequencing was run on an Illumina HiSeq 2000. The authors processed their data as follows. TRBV/TRBJ rearrangement plots, CDR3 size and DJ length profiles, and Simpson's diversity index were used to evaluate the repertoires. The most abundant DNA sequence in the deep sequencing data was taken as the immunodominant clone. CDR3 amino acid sequences were checked for sharing across subjects and were also compared against the VDJdb database and published repertoires. TCRdb itself trimmed the public reads at Q25 with fastp, ran MiXCR and retained productive beta chains. Every distinct CDR3 protein forms one entry, paired with its most common genes and DNA. The V and J calls reflect TCRdb's pipeline rather than the authors' work. The sample table holds about 150,000 distinct CDR3 sequences, of which about 48% were seen once. The top ten clones comprise approximately 12% of the sample.

Patients chosen for sequencing had shown expansion of CD8+CD57+ cells by flow cytometry. Severe acquired aplastic anemia was diagnosed in all patients according to International Study of Aplastic Anemia and Agranulocytosis and Camitta criteria. No patient had received any therapy when blood was sampled. The study deep-sequenced TCR repertoires of sorted CD4+ and CD8+ blood T cells from severe aplastic anemia patients and healthy subjects. In the USA, patient enrollment took place under clinicaltrials.gov protocols 00001620, 01623167, 00001397, 00071045, 00081523 and 00961064. Ficoll-Paque density gradient centrifugation was used to isolate peripheral blood mononuclear cells. Before DNA was extracted, CD4+ and CD8+ T cells were sorted using either FACS or magnetic beads. V is reduced by 4 bases and J by 5 bases, leaving a spacing of 12 bases between them. CDR1 and CDR2, per the germline V gene, are ENHRY and SYGVKD. Taken from cysteine to phenylalanine, the CDR3 has 13 residues. The entry retains the CDR3 DNA only, 39 bases that are in frame from base 1.

Worth noting for this clonotype: Its antigen is still unknown. Base qualities were left out, and no much larger clone turns up one base away.

Sequenced input: sorted CD4+, CD8+, or CD8+CD57+ T cells (not recorded which) from PBMCs. The chain employs TRBV10-3 and TRBJ2-7; the D gene is possibly TRBD1 or TRBD2, with 6 bases matching each. This clonotype originated in a human donor with aplastic anemia. The nucleotide sequence reads TGTGCCATCAGTGGGGGGGCAGGGGACGAGCAGTACTTC. It translates to CAISGGAGDEQYF.